The clone carrying this TCR beta chain has more than one count but fewer than ten. Its antigen remains unidentified. This sample was included in a study of blood T cells in healthy people across ages. Extraction of total RNA produced a minimum of 5.5 micrograms from each sample. PCR was performed a second time for about 6 to 12 cycles using a sample-barcoded 5' primer and a J-beta primer mix. Each cDNA molecule was tagged by a template-switch adaptor that had 12 random nucleotides. TCRdb independently ran MiXCR on the 5' RACE reads; one entry per CDR3 protein. The sample includes about a million distinct CDR3 sequences, roughly 51% of them seen just once. Germline CDR1 reads ENHRY; CDR2 reads SYGVKD. Trimming pared 2 bases from V and 1 base from J, leaving 12 bases between. The CDR3 runs to 15 residues. Notes on the study in general: With naive T cell percentage, TCR beta diversity showed a strong correlation. Diversity was higher, and naive CD4+ cells more numerous, in long-lived donors than in aged donors.

The sample taken for sequencing was blood. The TCR originated in a woman aged 55 to 70 in good health. The gene calls are TRBV10-3 and TRBJ2-7; maybe TRBD2 (6 bases). CDR3 in DNA: TGTGCCATCAGTGAGAGTCGGGAGCGATCCTACGAGCAGTACTTC. The encoded protein is CAISESRERSYEQYF.